The 2 T cell receptor beta chains presented below share a single source sample, sequenced in a study of shared clonotypes between healthy human individuals. The naive CD8 fraction comprised CD45RO-negative cells positively selected for CCR7 and excluded terminally differentiated effector memory CD45RA+ cells. Assay: immunoSEQ multiplex PCR; the TCRdb copy retains only in-frame clones and omits some. The sample lists around 600,000 clones, approximately 95% occurring once. Sequencing input: naive CD8+ T cells sorted from blood. These receptors all stem from a young woman in good health.

This sequence joins TRBV7-9 and TRBJ1-4, with D maybe TRBD1 (6 bases). This CDR3 spans 18 amino acids. The germline gives CDR1 SEHNR, CDR2 FQNEAQ (reference sequence). V dropped 5 bases and J dropped 4 bases, with 23 bases sitting between them. The CDR3 region is CASSVTPQGTRNNEKLFF. As DNA, the CDR3 is TGTGCCAGCAGCGTCACCCCTCAGGGGACACGAAATAATGAAAAACTGTTTTTT.

The rearrangement uses TRBV7-9 and TRBJ2-5; D possibly corresponds to TRBD1 (5 bases). Germline V gene sequence: CDR1 SEHNR, CDR2 FQNEAQ (reference sequence). The V end lost 2 bases, the J end lost 5 bases, and 15 bases lay between the germline ends. The CDR3 is 15 residues long. CDR3 region: CASSLIAGIAETQYF. The CDR3 coding sequence is TGTGCCAGCAGCTTAATTGCAGGGATTGCGGAGACCCAGTACTTC.